This T cell receptor (beta chain) was recorded in a study of cytomegalovirus exposure and HLA in healthy donors. Study-wide results and limits: Later analysis suggested links between common viral pathogens and several top significant clusters. HLA allele associations emerged for 17,000 or so TCR beta sequences in a later analysis, at 0.05 false discovery rate. An analysis that came later showed most CMV-associated TCR beta chains appearing HLA-restricted.

V was clipped by 4 bases and J by 3 bases; unmatched bases: 17. The length of the CDR3 is 19 residues. Looked up from germline, CDR1 is SGHAT and CDR2 is FQDESV (reference sequence). In the PCR, 60 Vbeta and 13 Jbeta primers were used. Sequencing used immunoSEQ multiplex PCR; TCRdb keeps in-frame clones, though not all of them. The data hold approximately 150,000 clones, with 70% to 80% observed a single time. Details on this clone: The target antigen is unknown.

The specimen was PBMCs. The sequence was collected from a female donor in good health and CMV-seronegative. This chain uses TRBV11-1 with TRBJ1-2; 10 bases are a match to TRBD1. The DNA for the CDR3 is TGTGCCAGCAGCTCCTGGGAGACAGGGGGCGCTTACGAAGACTATGGCTACACCTTC. Its translation is CASSSWETGGAYEDYGYTF.